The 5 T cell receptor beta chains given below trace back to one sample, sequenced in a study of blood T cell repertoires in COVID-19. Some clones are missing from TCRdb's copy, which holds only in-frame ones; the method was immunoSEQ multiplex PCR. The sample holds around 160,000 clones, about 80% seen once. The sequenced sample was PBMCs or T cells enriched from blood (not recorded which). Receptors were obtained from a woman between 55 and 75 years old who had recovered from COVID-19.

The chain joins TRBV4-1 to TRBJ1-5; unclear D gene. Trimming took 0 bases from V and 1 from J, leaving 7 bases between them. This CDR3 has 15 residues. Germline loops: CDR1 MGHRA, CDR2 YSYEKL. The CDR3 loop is CASSQDPLSNQPQHF. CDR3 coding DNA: TGCGCCAGCAGCCAAGATCCACTGAGCAATCAGCCCCAGCATTTT.

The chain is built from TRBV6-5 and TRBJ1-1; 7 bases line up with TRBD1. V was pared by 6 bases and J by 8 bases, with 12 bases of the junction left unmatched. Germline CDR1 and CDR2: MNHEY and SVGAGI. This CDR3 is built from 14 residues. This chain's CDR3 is CASRPRNRGKEAFF. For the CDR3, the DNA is TGTGCCAGCAGGCCACGCAACAGGGGCAAAGAAGCTTTCTTT.

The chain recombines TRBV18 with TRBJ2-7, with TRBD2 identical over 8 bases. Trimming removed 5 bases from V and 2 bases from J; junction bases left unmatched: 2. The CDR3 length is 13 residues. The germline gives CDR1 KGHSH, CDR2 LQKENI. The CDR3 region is CASSGTSPYEQYF. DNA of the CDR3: TGTGCCAGCTCAGGGACTAGTCCCTACGAGCAGTACTTC.

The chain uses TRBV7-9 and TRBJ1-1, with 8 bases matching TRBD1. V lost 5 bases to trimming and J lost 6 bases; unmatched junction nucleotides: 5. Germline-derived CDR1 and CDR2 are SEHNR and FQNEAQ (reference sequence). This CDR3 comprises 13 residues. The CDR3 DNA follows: TGTGCCAGCAGCCAAGACAGGGGCGCTGAAGCTTTCTTT. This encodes CASSQDRGAEAFF.

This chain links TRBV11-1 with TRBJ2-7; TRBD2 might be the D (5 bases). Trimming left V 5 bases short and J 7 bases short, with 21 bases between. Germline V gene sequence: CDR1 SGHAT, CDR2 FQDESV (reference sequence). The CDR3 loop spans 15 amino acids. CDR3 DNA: TGTGCCAGCAGCCCCACTCCGATCCCGGGGTGGGAGCAGTACTTC. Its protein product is CASSPTPIPGWEQYF.